This is a list of T cell receptor beta chains from one sample in a study of T cells in Graves' hyperthyroidism and ophthalmopathy. TCRdb reprocessed the multiplex PCR reads via MiXCR and lists one record per CDR3 protein. The sample lists about 410,000 distinct CDR3 sequences, 14% to 15% seen once, with less than 15% in the top ten. The material sequenced was blood. The receptors come from a man aged 18 to 30 with Graves' ophthalmopathy. Each CDR3 is given without its conserved first and last residue. A clone size is listed for some rows: how often the clone was seen (once, few, many), or a class if it is expanded.

len	v_gene	abundance	j_gene	CDR3aa
13	TRBV7-8	many	TRBJ1-2	ASSAQGQGLYGYT
9	TRBV29-1	many	TRBJ2-5	SVKGGDTQY
9	TRBV7-9	many	TRBJ2-1	ASSFGDEQF
13	TRBV7-9	many	TRBJ2-5	ASSFGQGLQETQY
15	TRBV3-1	many	TRBJ2-1	ASSQDLGGSSYNEQF
14	TRBV7-9	many	TRBJ1-4	ASSLRRDRGNEKLF
12	TRBV2	few	TRBJ1-1	ASSYSGGRTEAF
13	TRBV5-4	NA	TRBJ1-6	ASSLGSGTNSPLH
10	TRBV3-1	many	TRBJ2-7	ASGTASYEQY
10	TRBV30	many	TRBJ1-2	AWSPEGYGYT
12	TRBV10-2	few	TRBJ1-1	ASSEAPMNTEAF
11	TRBV20-1	many	TRBJ2-5	SARWGLRETQY
14	TRBV11-2	many	TRBJ2-5	ASSPHLSSRVETQY
12	TRBV9	few	TRBJ1-6	ASSSEGANSPLH
11	TRBV7-3	few	TRBJ1-2	ASSPGDGYGYT
9	TRBV5-1	NA	TRBJ1-1	ASKTARGDF
12	TRBV20-1	many	TRBJ2-7	SPGTSVGSYEQY
16	TRBV7-9	many	TRBJ2-1	ASSSTRQLTPNYNEQF
12	TRBV6-1	many	TRBJ1-2	ASSDFNRNYGYT
12	TRBV9	NA	TRBJ2-3	ASSPGTGQDTQY
14	TRBV15	many	TRBJ2-1	ATSTEPGANHNEQF
11	TRBV5-1	NA	TRBJ2-7	ASSHDTSYEQY
15	TRBV7-2	many	TRBJ2-7	ASSLAGPAPQAYEQY
13	TRBV7-2	many	TRBJ1-5	ASSLAGQGWEPQH
14	TRBV6-2/TRBV6-3	NA	TRBJ2-3	ASSYSIQTIRDTQY
11	TRBV13	many	TRBJ2-1	ATPGDPGNEQF
16	TRBV20-1	many	TRBJ2-2	SAPGTGGLAGGAGELF
11	TRBV20-1	many	TRBJ2-1	SARDLRRNEQF
13	TRBV9	many	TRBJ1-1	ASSGGQSVNTEAF
11	TRBV20-1	few	TRBJ2-5	SARSIGGETQY
10	TRBV30	many	TRBJ2-3	AWIFSTDTQY
14	TRBV6-1	many	TRBJ1-5	ASSPAGGSSNQPQH
9	TRBV10-2	few	NA	ASTSGGPQY
13	TRBV5-1	many	TRBJ2-1	ASSLLAGYVNEQF
12	TRBV20-1	NA	TRBJ2-7	SARGGSGLYEQY
12	TRBV5-1	many	TRBJ2-3	ASSYEGGTDTQY
12	TRBV11-2	NA	TRBJ2-2	ASNGQGVTGELF
10	TRBV19	few	TRBJ2-7	ASSLQGGEQY
13	TRBV5-1	many	TRBJ2-2	ASIKGQGNTGELF
11	TRBV7-9	many	TRBJ2-1	ASSPGGFPEQF
11	TRBV12-3/TRBV12-4	many	TRBJ2-7	ASSPTGTSEQY
13	TRBV3-1	many	TRBJ1-5	ASSQDTLSNQPQH
14	TRBV12-3/TRBV12-4	many	TRBJ1-6	ASSLGGTGGNSPLH
12	TRBV11-2	many	TRBJ1-5	ASSLEAGHQPQH
14	TRBV12-3/TRBV12-4	many	TRBJ1-2	ASSLTHPVGNYGYT
12	TRBV20-1	many	TRBJ2-3	SAIAGASTDTQY
13	TRBV12-3/TRBV12-4	NA	TRBJ1-5	ASSSDSGSNQPQH
12	TRBV27	many	TRBJ1-1	ASRITGVNTEAF
13	TRBV7-9	NA	TRBJ2-1	ASSSGLAGKGEQF
13	TRBV12-3/TRBV12-4	many	TRBJ1-2	ASSQTGTSSYGYT
12	TRBV5-1	NA	TRBJ2-1	ASSCLAVYNEQF
14	TRBV20-1	NA	TRBJ2-1	SAKKLAGPDYNEQF